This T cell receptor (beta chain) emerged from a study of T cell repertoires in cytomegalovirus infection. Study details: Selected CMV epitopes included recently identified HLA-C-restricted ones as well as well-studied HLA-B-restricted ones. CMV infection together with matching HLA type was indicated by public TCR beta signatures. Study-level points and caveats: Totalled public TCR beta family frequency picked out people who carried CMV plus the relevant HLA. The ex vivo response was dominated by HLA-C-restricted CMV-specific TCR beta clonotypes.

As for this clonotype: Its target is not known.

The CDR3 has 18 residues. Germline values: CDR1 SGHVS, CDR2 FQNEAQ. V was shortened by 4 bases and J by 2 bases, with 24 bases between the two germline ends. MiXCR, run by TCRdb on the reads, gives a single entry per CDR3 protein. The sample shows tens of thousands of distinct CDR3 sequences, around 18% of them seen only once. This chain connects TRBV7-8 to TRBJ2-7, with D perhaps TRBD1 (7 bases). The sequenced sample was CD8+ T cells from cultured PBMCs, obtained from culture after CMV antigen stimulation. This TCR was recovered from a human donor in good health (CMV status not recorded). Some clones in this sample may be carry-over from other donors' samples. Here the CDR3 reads CASSSVPLTGEVPYEQYF. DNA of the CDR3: TGTGCCAGCAGCTCAGTCCCCTTAACAGGGGAGGTCCCCTACGAGCAGTACTTC.